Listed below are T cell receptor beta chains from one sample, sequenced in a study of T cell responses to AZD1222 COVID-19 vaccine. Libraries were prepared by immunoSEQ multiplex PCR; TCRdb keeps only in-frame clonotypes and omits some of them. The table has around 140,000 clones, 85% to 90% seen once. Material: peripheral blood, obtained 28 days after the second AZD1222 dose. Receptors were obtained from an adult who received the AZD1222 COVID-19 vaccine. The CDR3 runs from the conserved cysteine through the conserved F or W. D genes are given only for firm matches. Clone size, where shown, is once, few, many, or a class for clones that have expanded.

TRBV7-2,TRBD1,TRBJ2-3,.,TGTGCCAGCGGACGACAGGGGGCAGATACGCAGTATTTT,CASGRQGADTQYF
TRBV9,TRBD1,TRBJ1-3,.,TGTGCCAGCAGTGTATTAGAGACAGGGAGTCCTGGAAACACCATATATTTT,CASSVLETGSPGNTIYF
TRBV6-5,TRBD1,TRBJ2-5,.,TGTGCCAGCAGTTACAGGGGACAGCCACAAGAGACCCAGTACTTC,CASSYRGQPQETQYF
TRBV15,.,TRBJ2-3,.,TGTGCCACCAGCAGAGACGATCGTTCGCAGTATTTT,CATSRDDRSQYF
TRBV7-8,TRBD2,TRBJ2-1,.,TGTGCCAGCAGCTTAGAACCTAGCGGGAGGGGGAGTGAGCAGTTCTTC,CASSLEPSGRGSEQFF
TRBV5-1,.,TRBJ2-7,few,TGCGCCAGCAGCTTACCGGGGGCTGCAGGAGGCGAGCAGTACTTC,CASSLPGAAGGEQYF
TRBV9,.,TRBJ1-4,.,TGTGCCAGCAGCGTCGGAGAAAGTGCAACTAATGAAAAACTGTTTTTT,CASSVGESATNEKLFF
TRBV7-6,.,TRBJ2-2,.,TGTGCCAGCATAGAGGCCGGGGAGCTGTTTTTT,CASIEAGELFF
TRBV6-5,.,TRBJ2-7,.,TGTGCCAGCAGTTACTCGGGGCGTGGTGGTGGCTACGAGCAGTACTTC,CASSYSGRGGGYEQYF
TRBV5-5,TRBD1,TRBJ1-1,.,TGTGCCAGCAGCCCGACAGGGGTTGAAGCTTTCTTT,CASSPTGVEAFF
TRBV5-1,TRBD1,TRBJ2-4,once,TGCGCCAGCAGCCGAGACAGGGGGGAGAACATTCAGTACTTC,CASSRDRGENIQYF
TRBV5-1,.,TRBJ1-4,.,TGCGCCAGCAGCTTGTATGCCCCGAGGGAAAAACTGTTTTTT,CASSLYAPREKLFF
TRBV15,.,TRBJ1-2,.,TGTGCCACCAGCAGAGATCGGACCGGCTACACCTTC,CATSRDRTGYTF
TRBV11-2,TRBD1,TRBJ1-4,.,TGTGCCAGCAGCACCGACGGGACAGGGGGAGAAAAACTGTTTTTT,CASSTDGTGGEKLFF
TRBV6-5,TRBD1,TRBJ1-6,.,TGTGCCAGCAGTTCGGACAGGGGAAGATCACCCCTCCACTTT,CASSSDRGRSPLHF
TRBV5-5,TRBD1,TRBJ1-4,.,TGTGCCAGCAGGCAGGGACAGGGAGGAACTAATGAAAAACTGTTTTTT,CASRQGQGGTNEKLFF
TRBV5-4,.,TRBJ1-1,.,TGTGCCAGCAGCTTGGAAGGACACGGGGCGAACACTGAAGCTTTCTTT,CASSLEGHGANTEAFF
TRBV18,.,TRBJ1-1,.,TGTGCCAGCTCACCAGGGGGCGCGATCACTGAAGCTTTCTTT,CASSPGGAITEAFF
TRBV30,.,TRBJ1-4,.,TGTGCCTGGAGCGGCAAGACTAATGAAAAACTGTTTTTT,CAWSGKTNEKLFF
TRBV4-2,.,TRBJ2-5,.,TGTGCCAGCAGCCAAGGGGCCCGTGGCCGGGCCTCGGAAGAGACCCAGTACTTC,CASSQGARGRASEETQYF
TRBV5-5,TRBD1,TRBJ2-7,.,TGTGCCAGCAGCTTGGGCAGGGGGCTATCTTACGAGCAGTACTTC,CASSLGRGLSYEQYF
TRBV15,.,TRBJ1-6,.,TGTGCCACCAGCAGAGATGGGTTTTCACCCCTCCACTTT,CATSRDGFSPLHF
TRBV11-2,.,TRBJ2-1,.,TGTGCCAGCAGCCCTAGACAGTACAATGAGCAGTTCTTC,CASSPRQYNEQFF
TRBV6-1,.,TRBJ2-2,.,TGTGCCAGCAGTGAGGGTCTCGGGGGCGGGGAGCTGTTTTTT,CASSEGLGGGELFF
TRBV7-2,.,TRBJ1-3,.,TGTGCCAGCAGCTCTACGGTTGGAAACACCATATATTTT,CASSSTVGNTIYF
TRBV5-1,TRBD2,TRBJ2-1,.,TGCGCCAGCAGCTTCGGACTAGCGGGAGGGCCTGCAAATGAGCAGTTCTTC,CASSFGLAGGPANEQFF
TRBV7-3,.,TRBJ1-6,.,TGTGCCAGCAGCTTTGGACCCTCTAATTCACCCCTCCACTTT,CASSFGPSNSPLHF
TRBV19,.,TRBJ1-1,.,TGTGCCAGTAGTATAGCGAAGAGACTACTAAACACTGAAGCTTTCTTT,CASSIAKRLLNTEAFF
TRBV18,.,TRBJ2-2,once,TGTGCCAGCTCACCACCGTCAGAGGGGACAGGGGAGCTGTTTTTT,CASSPPSEGTGELFF
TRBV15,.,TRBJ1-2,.,TGTGCCACCAGCCCTAGGGCGACAAGTAACTATGGCTACACCTTC,CATSPRATSNYGYTF
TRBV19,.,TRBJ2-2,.,TGTGCCAGTAAAAAACGGGGGCCGGAGCCGTCGAACACCGGGGAGCTGTTTTTT,CASKKRGPEPSNTGELFF
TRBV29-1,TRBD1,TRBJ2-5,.,TGCAGCGTCAAAGCTAGGACAGGGGGCGAGACCCAGTACTTC,CSVKARTGGETQYF
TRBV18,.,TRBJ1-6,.,TGTGCCAGCTCATTAAGCTCCTATAATTCACCCCTCCACTTT,CASSLSSYNSPLHF